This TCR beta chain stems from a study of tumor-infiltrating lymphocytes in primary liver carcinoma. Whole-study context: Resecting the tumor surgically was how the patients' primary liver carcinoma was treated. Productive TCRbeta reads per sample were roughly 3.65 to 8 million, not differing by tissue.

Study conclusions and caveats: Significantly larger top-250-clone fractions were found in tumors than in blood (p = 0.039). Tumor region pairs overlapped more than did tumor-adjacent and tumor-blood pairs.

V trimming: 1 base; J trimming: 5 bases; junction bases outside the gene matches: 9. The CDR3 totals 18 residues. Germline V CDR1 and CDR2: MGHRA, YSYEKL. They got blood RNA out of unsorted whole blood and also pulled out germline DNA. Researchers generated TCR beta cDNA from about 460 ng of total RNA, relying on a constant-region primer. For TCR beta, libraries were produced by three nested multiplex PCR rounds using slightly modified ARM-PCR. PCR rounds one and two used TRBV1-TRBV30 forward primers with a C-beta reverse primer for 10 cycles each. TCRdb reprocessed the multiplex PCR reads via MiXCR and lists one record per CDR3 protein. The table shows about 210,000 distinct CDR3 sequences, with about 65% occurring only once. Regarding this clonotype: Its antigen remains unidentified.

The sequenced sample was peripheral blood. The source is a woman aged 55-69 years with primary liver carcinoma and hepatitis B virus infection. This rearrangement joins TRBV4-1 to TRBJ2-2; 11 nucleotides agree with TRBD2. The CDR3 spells CASSQASLAGVGTGELFF. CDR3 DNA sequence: TGCGCCAGCAGCCAAGCCTCACTAGCGGGAGTGGGGACCGGGGAGCTGTTTTTT.